A single sample is the source of the 13 T cell receptor beta chains below, sequenced in a study of blood T cells in healthy people across ages. Together with a sample-barcoded 5' primer, a J-beta primer mix was included in a second PCR lasting about 6 to 11 cycles. TCRdb recomputed calls from the 5' RACE reads with MiXCR, one row per CDR3 protein. This table has some 1.5 million distinct CDR3 sequences, less than 45% appearing once. Sequencing was done on a sample of blood. The receptor source for this set is a woman aged 18-30 years in good health.

V is TRBV29-1 and J is TRBJ2-5, with 8 bases identical to TRBD2. The DNA end lines up better with TRBJ2-7; the J call may be wrong. This CDR3 is 13 amino acids long. Germline CDR1 reads SQVTM; CDR2 reads ANQGSEA. CDR3 protein: CSVEGLAGHEQYF. The CDR3 coding sequence is TGCAGCGTTGAGGGGTTAGCGGGACACGAGCAGTACTTC.

V is TRBV7-2 and J is TRBJ2-7, with TRBD2 as a possible D gene (6 bases). The CDR3 runs 15 residues. Trimming pared 1 base from V and 11 bases from J, leaving 21 bases between. CDR1 and CDR2 (germline): SGHTA, FQGNSA. Here the CDR3 reads CASSLEPSVEQIKYF. DNA of the CDR3: TGTGCCAGCAGCTTAGAGCCTAGCGTTGAACAAATTAAGTACTTC.

With regard to this clonotype: A single base separates this from a much larger clone, so it may be a read error. The V call is TRBV5-1, the J call TRBJ2-1; D not resolved. With 0 bases removed from V and 9 bases from J, the gap between germline ends came to 16 bases. The CDR3 is 15 residues long. Looked up from germline, CDR1 is SGHRS and CDR2 is YFSETQ. In nucleotides, the CDR3 is TGCGCCAGCAGCTTGGGGCAATGCGGAGTGGCTGAGCAGTTCTTC. It is translated as CASSLGQCGVAEQFF.

This sequence joins TRBV4-3 and TRBJ2-7, with a possible D match to TRBD1 (6 bases). The CDR3 covers 15 residues. CDR1 LGHNA and CDR2 YSLEER come from the germline V gene. Trimming took 1 base from V and 7 from J, leaving 17 bases between them. CDR3 loop: CASSQVIQGYNEQYF. CDR3 bases: TGCGCCAGCAGCCAAGTGATACAGGGCTACAATGAGCAGTACTTC.

This chain connects TRBV28 to TRBJ2-4; the D call may be TRBD1 or TRBD2 (5 bases each). The CDR3 totals 17 residues. CDR1 is MDHEN, CDR2 SYDVKM, per germline. V was cut by 10 bases and J by 0 bases, with 22 bases left in between. The CDR3: CANHWDGRNLAKNIQYF. The CDR3 coding sequence is TGTGCCAACCATTGGGACGGGCGGAACCTAGCCAAAAACATTCAGTACTTC. Variable domain in full (rest from reference TRBV28 and TRBJ2-4): DVKVTQSSRYLVKRTGEKVFLECVQDMDHENMFWYRQDPGLGLRLIYFSYDVKMKEKGDIPEGYSVSREKKERFSLILESASTNQTSMYLCANHWDGRNLAKNIQYFGAGTRLSVL.

This chain joins TRBV7-9 and TRBJ1-1; tentative D call: TRBD1 (5 bases). There are 14 residues in the CDR3. V was pared by 4 bases and J by 5 bases, with 14 bases between. Germline V gene sequence: CDR1 SEHNR, CDR2 FQNEAQ (reference sequence). CDR3 DNA sequence: TGTGCCAGCAGCTACGGGGGGGGACTTACTGAAGCTTTCTTT. Translated, it gives CASSYGGGLTEAFF.

The J gene is TRBJ2-5, the V gene TRBV29-1; TRBD1 is a possible D gene (5 bases). The CDR3 covers 14 residues. CDR1 and CDR2 (germline): SQVTM, ANQGSEA. Trimming left V 3 bases short and J 1 base short, with 12 bases between. CDR3 nucleotides: TGCAGCGTTGACGAGGACATCCCCCAAGAGACCCAGTACTTC. It yields the protein CSVDEDIPQETQYF.

The gene calls are TRBV9 and TRBJ1-2; D is perhaps TRBD1 (5 bases). The CDR3 totals 16 residues. Trimming cost V 0 bases and J 2 bases, with 14 bases left between them. The germline V gene has CDR1 SGDLS and CDR2 YYNGEE. The DNA of the CDR3 is TGTGCCAGCAGCGTAGTACCCGACAGTTTGAACTATGGCTACACCTTC. Translation gives CASSVVPDSLNYGYTF.

The rearrangement joins TRBV11-3 to TRBJ1-2; TRBD1 matches at 9 bases. In germline, CDR1 is SGHNT, CDR2 YENEEA. Germline trimming cut 5 bases from V and 4 bases from J; bases unmatched to any gene: 8. This CDR3 region has 15 residues. CDR3 sequence reads: CASSQDRGEVYGYTF. The CDR3, as DNA: TGTGCCAGCAGCCAGGACAGGGGAGAGGTCTATGGCTACACCTTC.

This sequence joins TRBV20-1 and TRBJ2-5; D is perhaps TRBD2 (6 bases). This CDR3 comprises 13 residues. Trimming removed 7 bases at V and 5 bases at J, with 17 bases between. Per the germline V gene, CDR1 is DFQATT and CDR2 is SNEGSKA (reference sequence). This CDR3 is CSGWGGREETQYF. CDR3 sequence (DNA): TGCAGTGGGTGGGGAGGTAGGGAGGAGACCCAGTACTTC.

This clonotype was detected only a few times. This chain connects TRBV7-9 to TRBJ2-3; 10 nucleotides agree with TRBD2. Germline V gene sequence: CDR1 SEHNR, CDR2 FQNEAQ (reference sequence). V dropped 4 bases and J dropped 6; count of bases not matched to a gene: 16. The length of the CDR3 is 18 residues. The CDR3 DNA sequence: TGTGCCAGCAGCTCCCCGCTACGCCTAGCGGGGGCGAGCGATACGCAGTATTTT. This gives the protein CASSSPLRLAGASDTQYF.

This clonotype turned up a few times. This chain joins TRBV27 and TRBJ2-7; tentatively, D is TRBD1 (6 bases). The CDR3 is 14 residues long. V shed 5 bases and J shed 0 bases, with 11 bases lying between them. CDR1 is MNHEY and CDR2 is SMNVEV in the germline V gene (reference sequence). In DNA form, the CDR3 reads TGTGCCAGCAGTGTACAAGGGGGCTCCTACGAGCAGTACTTC. Amino acid sequence: CASSVQGGSYEQYF.

The gene calls are TRBV7-3 and TRBJ2-5; TRBD1 matches at 7 bases. The ends lost 7 bases at V and 2 bases at J; junction bases unmatched: 13. Germline CDR1 reads SGHTA; CDR2 reads FQGTGA. The length of the CDR3 is 16 residues. CDR3 nucleotide sequence: TGTGCCAGCATACCCCGGGACAGACACTGTCAAGAGACCCAGTACTTC. Encoded protein: CASIPRDRHCQETQYF.